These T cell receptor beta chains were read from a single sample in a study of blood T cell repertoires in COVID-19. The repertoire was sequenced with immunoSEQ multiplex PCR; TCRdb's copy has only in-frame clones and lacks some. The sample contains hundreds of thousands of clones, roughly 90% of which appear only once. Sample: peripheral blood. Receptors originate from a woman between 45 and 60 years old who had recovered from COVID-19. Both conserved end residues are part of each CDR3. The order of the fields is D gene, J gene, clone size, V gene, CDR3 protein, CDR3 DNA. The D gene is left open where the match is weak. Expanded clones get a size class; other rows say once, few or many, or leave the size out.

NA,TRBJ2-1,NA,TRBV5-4,CASSLERTSYNEQFF,TGTGCCAGCAGCTTGGAGCGGACCTCCTACAATGAGCAGTTCTTC
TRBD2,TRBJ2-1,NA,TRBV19,CASSFRLAGGGNNEQFF,TGTGCCAGTAGTTTCCGACTAGCGGGAGGGGGAAACAATGAGCAGTTCTTC
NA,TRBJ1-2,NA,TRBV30,CAWNQVPGGYGYTF,TGTGCCTGGAATCAAGTTCCCGGGGGCTATGGCTACACCTTC
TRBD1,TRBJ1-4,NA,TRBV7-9,CASSRDRTGENEKLFF,TGTGCCAGCAGCCGAGACCGGACAGGCGAGAATGAAAAACTGTTTTTT
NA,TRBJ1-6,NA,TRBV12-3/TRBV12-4,CIPGTSYNSPLHF,TGTATTCCCGGGACTAGCTATAATTCACCCCTCCACTTT
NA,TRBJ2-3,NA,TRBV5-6,CASSPQGTDTQYF,TGTGCCAGCAGCCCCCAGGGAACAGATACGCAGTATTTT
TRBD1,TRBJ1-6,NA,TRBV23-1,CASNPGQANSPLHF,TGCGCCAGCAACCCGGGACAGGCAAATTCACCCCTCCACTTT
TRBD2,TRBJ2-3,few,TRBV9,CASSAGLAVPSSTDTQYF,TGTGCCAGCAGCGCGGGACTAGCGGTCCCTTCTAGCACAGATACGCAGTATTTT
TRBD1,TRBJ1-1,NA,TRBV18,CASSWTGATEAFF,TGTGCCAGCTCATGGACAGGTGCCACTGAAGCTTTCTTT
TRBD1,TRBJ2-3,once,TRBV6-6,CASSSQGADTQYF,TGTGCCAGCAGTTCTCAGGGGGCAGATACGCAGTATTTT
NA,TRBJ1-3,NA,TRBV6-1,CASSGQDSFSGNTIYF,TGTGCCAGCAGTGGACAGGACTCTTTCTCTGGAAACACCATATATTTT
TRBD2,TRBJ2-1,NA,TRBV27,CASSFGTSGRVNYNEQFF,TGTGCCAGCAGTTTCGGGACTAGCGGGAGAGTGAACTACAATGAGCAGTTCTTC
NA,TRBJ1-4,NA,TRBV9,CASSVSANEKLFF,TGTGCCAGCAGCGTCTCAGCTAATGAAAAACTGTTTTTT
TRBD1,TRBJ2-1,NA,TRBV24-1,CATGGQGGPYNEQFF,TGTGCCACCGGGGGACAGGGCGGACCCTACAATGAGCAGTTCTTC
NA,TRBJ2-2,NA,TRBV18,CASSPARYTGELFF,TGTGCCAGCTCACCAGCGAGGTACACCGGGGAGCTGTTTTTT
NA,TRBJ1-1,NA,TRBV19,CASSLQENTEAFF,TGTGCCAGTAGTTTGCAGGAGAACACTGAAGCTTTCTTT
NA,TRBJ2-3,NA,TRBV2,CASSELADTQYF,TGTGCCAGCAGTGAATTAGCAGATACGCAGTATTTT
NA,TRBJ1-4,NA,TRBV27,CASSFSGTQVTNEKLFF,TGTGCCAGCAGTTTCTCCGGGACACAGGTGACTAATGAAAAACTGTTTTTT
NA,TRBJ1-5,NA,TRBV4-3,CASSQQSGRNNQPQHF,TGCGCCAGCAGCCAGCAGTCTGGGAGGAACAATCAGCCCCAGCATTTT
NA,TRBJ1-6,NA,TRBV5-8,CASSVLPRFGLSPLHF,TGTGCCAGCAGCGTCCTACCTAGATTCGGCCTTTCACCCCTCCACTTT
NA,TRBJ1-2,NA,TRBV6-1,CASSEALQAGARGYTF,TGTGCCAGCAGTGAAGCGCTTCAGGCGGGGGCGCGGGGCTACACCTTC
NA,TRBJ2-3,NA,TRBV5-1,CASSFTGPPSDTQYF,TGCGCCAGCAGCTTTACAGGTCCTCCCTCGGATACGCAGTATTTT
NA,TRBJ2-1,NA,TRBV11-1,CASSLVGDTLYNEQFF,TGTGCCAGCAGCTTAGTTGGGGACACACTCTACAATGAGCAGTTCTTC
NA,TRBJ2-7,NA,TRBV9,CASSVEVGYTFEQYF,TGTGCCAGCAGCGTAGAGGTCGGGTACACGTTCGAGCAGTACTTC
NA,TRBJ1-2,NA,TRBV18,CASSPPARSYGYTF,TGTGCCAGCTCACCACCCGCCAGGTCCTATGGCTACACCTTC
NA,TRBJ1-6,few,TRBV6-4,CASRTTGNHNSPLHF,TGTGCCAGCAGAACAACAGGGAACCATAATTCACCCCTCCACTTT
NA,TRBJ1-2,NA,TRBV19,CASSSSFGLSYGYTF,TGTGCCAGTAGTTCTTCATTTGGGCTGTCCTATGGCTACACCTTC
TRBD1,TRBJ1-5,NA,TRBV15,CATSRSYSGQGNQPQHF,TGTGCCACCAGCAGGAGCTATTCGGGACAGGGCAATCAGCCCCAGCATTTT
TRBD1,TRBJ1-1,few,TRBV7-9,CASSAGQGSTEAFF,TGTGCCAGCAGCGCCGGACAGGGGAGCACTGAAGCTTTCTTT
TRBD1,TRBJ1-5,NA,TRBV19,CASTTIGQGHNQPQHF,TGTGCCAGTACCACCATAGGACAGGGACACAATCAGCCCCAGCATTTT
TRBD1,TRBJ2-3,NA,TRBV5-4,CASSLGDSRATDTQYF,TGTGCCAGCAGCTTGGGGGACAGTCGGGCCACAGATACGCAGTATTTT
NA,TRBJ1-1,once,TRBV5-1,CASSDKSTGAMGNTEAFF,TGCGCCAGCAGCGACAAATCGACGGGAGCGATGGGGAACACTGAAGCTTTCTTT
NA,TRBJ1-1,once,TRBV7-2,CASNIIQGTEAFF,TGTGCCAGCAACATAATACAGGGAACTGAAGCTTTCTTT
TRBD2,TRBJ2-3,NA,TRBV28,CASSPRLAGGTDTQYF,TGTGCCAGCAGTCCTCGACTAGCGGGAGGCACAGATACGCAGTATTTT
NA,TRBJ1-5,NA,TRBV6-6,CASTRQAFSNQPQHF,TGTGCCAGCACTCGACAGGCGTTCAGCAATCAGCCCCAGCATTTT
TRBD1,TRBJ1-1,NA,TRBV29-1,CSVPRGTGTVTEAFF,TGCAGCGTCCCCAGGGGGACAGGGACCGTAACTGAAGCTTTCTTT
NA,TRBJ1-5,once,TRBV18,CASSPGRSLSNQPQHF,TGTGCCAGCTCACCGGGTAGGAGTTTAAGCAATCAGCCCCAGCATTTT
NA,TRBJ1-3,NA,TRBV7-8,CASSDTGSFSGNTIYF,TGTGCCAGCAGCGACACAGGGTCCTTCTCTGGAAACACCATATATTTT
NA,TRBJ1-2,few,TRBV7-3,CASSRDGVGYTF,TGTGCCAGCAGCCGAGACGGGGTCGGCTACACCTTC
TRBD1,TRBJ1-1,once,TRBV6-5,CASSYSGDRDPEAFF,TGTGCCAGCAGTTACTCGGGGGACAGGGATCCTGAAGCTTTCTTT
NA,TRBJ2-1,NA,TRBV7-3,CASSSTSSGEQFF,TGTGCCAGCAGCTCGACATCGAGCGGTGAGCAGTTCTTC
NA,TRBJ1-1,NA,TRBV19,CASSIGFGRGTEAFF,TGTGCCAGTAGTATCGGATTTGGTAGGGGTACTGAAGCTTTCTTT
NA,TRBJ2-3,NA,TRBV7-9,CASSGRVGGPTDTQYF,TGTGCCAGCAGCGGTCGGGTTGGAGGGCCGACAGATACGCAGTATTTT
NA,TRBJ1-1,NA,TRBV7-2,CASSLQVMNTEAFF,TGTGCCAGCAGCTTACAGGTCATGAACACTGAAGCTTTCTTT
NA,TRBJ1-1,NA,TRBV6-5,CATHRVYTEAFF,TGTGCCACCCACAGGGTGTACACTGAAGCTTTCTTT
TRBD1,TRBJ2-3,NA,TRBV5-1,CASSGQGGTDTQYF,TGCGCCAGCAGCGGACAGGGGGGCACAGATACGCAGTATTTT
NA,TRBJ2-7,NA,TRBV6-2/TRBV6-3,CASSYSVSDEQYF,TGTGCCAGCAGTTACTCGGTCAGCGACGAGCAGTACTTC
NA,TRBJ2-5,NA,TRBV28,CASSLPGRETQYF,TGTGCCAGCAGTTTACCGGGAAGAGAGACCCAGTACTTC